Listed below are T cell receptor beta chains from one sample, sequenced in a study of blood T cell repertoires in COVID-19. Generated by immunoSEQ multiplex PCR, the TCRdb table keeps only in-frame clones and is missing some. The data show hundreds of thousands of clones, approximately 83% seen once. Specimen: peripheral blood. The origin of the receptors is a human donor in a cohort sampled during active COVID-19. CDR3s include the opening cysteine and the closing phenylalanine or tryptophan. The D gene is left open where the match is weak. Not all rows give a size; the values are once, few, many and, for expanded clones, a class.

size	D	V	J	CDR3	DNA
NA	TRBD2	TRBV7-9	TRBJ2-3	CASNQLSGSTDTQYF	TGTGCCAGCAACCAATTAAGCGGGAGTACAGATACGCAGTATTTT
NA	NA	TRBV7-2	TRBJ1-1	CASSLNTEAFF	TGTGCCAGCAGCCTCAACACTGAAGCTTTCTTT
NA	NA	TRBV6-5	TRBJ2-3	CASSSAVGEDTQYF	TGTGCCAGCAGCTCGGCCGTTGGGGAGGATACGCAGTATTTT
NA	NA	TRBV24-1	TRBJ2-1	CATSMPGNNEQFF	TGTGCCACCTCGATGCCGGGGAACAATGAGCAGTTCTTC
NA	NA	TRBV5-1	TRBJ1-1	CASSPGGMNTEAFF	TGCGCCAGCAGCCCCGGGGGTATGAACACTGAAGCTTTCTTT
NA	TRBD1	TRBV6-5	TRBJ1-2	CASSAYRGFSYTF	TGTGCCAGCAGCGCATACAGGGGCTTCAGCTACACCTTC
NA	NA	TRBV5-1	TRBJ2-3	CASSDGSRTDTQYF	TGCGCCAGCAGCGACGGGAGCCGTACAGATACGCAGTATTTT
NA	NA	TRBV3-1/TRBV3-2	TRBJ2-3	CASSQRLVTDTQYF	TGTGCCAGCAGCCAACGACTGGTTACAGATACGCAGTATTTT
NA	NA	TRBV4-1	TRBJ1-4	CASSQGGGNEKLFF	TGCGCCAGCAGCCAAGGAGGGGGTAATGAAAAACTGTTTTTT
few	TRBD2	TRBV5-4	TRBJ2-2	CASSLPASGNTGELFF	TGTGCCAGCAGCTTGCCGGCTAGCGGGAACACCGGGGAGCTGTTTTTT
NA	NA	TRBV12-3/TRBV12-4	TRBJ1-2	CASSRTADYGYTF	TGTGCCAGCAGTCGTACAGCGGACTATGGCTACACCTTC
NA	NA	TRBV4-1	TRBJ2-1	CASSQELSGNEQFF	TGCGCCAGCAGCCAAGAGTTATCGGGGAATGAGCAGTTCTTC
NA	TRBD2	TRBV3-1/TRBV3-2	TRBJ2-1	CASSPSGRGGEQFF	TGTGCCAGCAGCCCCAGCGGGAGGGGGGGTGAGCAGTTCTTC
NA	NA	TRBV19	TRBJ1-5	CASSPPWGREGQPQHF	TGTGCCAGTAGCCCCCCCTGGGGCAGGGAGGGTCAGCCCCAGCATTTT
NA	NA	TRBV2	TRBJ2-7	CASSGGLSLGQYF	TGTGCCAGCAGTGGAGGACTTAGCCTGGGGCAGTACTTC
NA	TRBD1	TRBV16	TRBJ2-6	CASSQLPGQVGSGANVLTF	TGTGCCAGCAGCCAGCTTCCGGGACAGGTCGGCTCTGGGGCCAACGTCCTGACTTTC
NA	TRBD2	TRBV7-6	TRBJ2-3	CASSLGGSGADTQYF	TGTGCCAGCAGCTTAGGCGGGAGTGGGGCAGATACGCAGTATTTT
NA	TRBD1	TRBV7-9	TRBJ1-2	CASSLEDRGIYGYTF	TGTGCCAGCAGCTTAGAGGACAGGGGCATCTATGGCTACACCTTC
NA	TRBD1	TRBV13	TRBJ2-1	CASSSGTATRSYIGEQFF	TGTGCCAGCAGTTCCGGGACAGCCACCCGATCCTACATTGGTGAGCAGTTCTTC
few	NA	TRBV3-1/TRBV3-2	TRBJ2-5	CASSQDLETQYF	TGTGCCAGCAGCCAAGATCTGGAGACCCAGTACTTC
NA	TRBD2	TRBV10-2	TRBJ2-1	CASHSGSNEQFF	TGCGCCAGCCATAGCGGGAGCAATGAGCAGTTCTTC
NA	TRBD2	TRBV7-9	TRBJ2-1	CASSPYGGGEQFF	TGTGCCAGCAGCCCGTATGGGGGGGGTGAGCAGTTCTTC
NA	TRBD2	TRBV19	TRBJ2-3	CASSIVREGPDTQYF	TGTGCCAGTAGTATAGTCCGGGAGGGGCCAGATACGCAGTATTTT
NA	NA	TRBV27	TRBJ1-2	CASSLSTGVLGDAHYGYTF	TGTGCCAGCAGTTTATCGACGGGAGTATTAGGGGACGCACACTATGGCTACACCTTC
NA	NA	TRBV5-1	TRBJ2-5	CASSWRAVETQYF	TGCGCCAGCAGCTGGAGGGCGGTCGAGACCCAGTACTTC
NA	NA	TRBV6-6	TRBJ2-7	CASSQTGRGAYEQYF	TGTGCCAGCAGCCAAACAGGGAGGGGCGCCTACGAGCAGTACTTC
NA	NA	TRBV7-2	TRBJ2-7	CASRLGGSSSYEQYF	TGTGCCAGCAGGCTAGGAGGGAGCAGTTCCTACGAGCAGTACTTC
NA	TRBD1	TRBV19	TRBJ2-7	CASRDRGTNSYEQYF	TGTGCCAGTAGAGACAGGGGAACCAACTCCTACGAGCAGTACTTC
NA	TRBD1	TRBV7-2	TRBJ2-3	CASSSDRGLDTQYF	TGTGCCAGCAGCTCCGACAGGGGGCTTGATACGCAGTATTTT
NA	TRBD1	TRBV5-5	TRBJ2-7	CASSYLQGGQGKTEQYF	TGTGCCAGCAGCTACCTCCAAGGGGGACAGGGTAAAACCGAGCAGTACTTC
NA	TRBD1	TRBV3-1/TRBV3-2	TRBJ2-7	CASSREGTGRTYEQYF	TGTGCCAGCAGCAGAGAGGGGACAGGGAGGACCTACGAGCAGTACTTC
NA	TRBD2	TRBV7-2	TRBJ2-7	CASSFAGTSVPYEQYF	TGTGCCAGCAGCTTCGCCGGGACTAGCGTTCCCTACGAGCAGTACTTC
NA	TRBD1	TRBV19	TRBJ1-1	CASSTTGGTEAFF	TGTGCCAGTAGTACCACAGGGGGCACTGAAGCTTTCTTT
NA	TRBD1	TRBV6-2/TRBV6-3	TRBJ2-7	CASSPAGTGSSYEQYF	TGTGCCAGCAGTCCAGCTGGGACAGGGAGCTCCTACGAGCAGTACTTC
few	NA	TRBV10-3	TRBJ2-3	CAISLVSGSTDTQYF	TGTGCCATCAGTTTGGTCAGCGGCAGCACAGATACGCAGTATTTT
NA	TRBD1	TRBV28	TRBJ1-2	CASSARDRGSYGYTF	TGTGCCAGCAGTGCGAGGGACAGGGGGAGCTATGGCTACACCTTC
NA	NA	TRBV5-4	TRBJ1-6	CASSLDVLSSYNSPLHF	TGTGCCAGCAGCTTGGATGTTCTGAGCTCCTATAATTCACCCCTCCACTTT
NA	TRBD2	TRBV15	TRBJ2-3	CATGPRTSGLTDTQYF	TGTGCCACCGGGCCTCGGACTAGCGGCCTCACAGATACGCAGTATTTT
NA	NA	TRBV5-1	TRBJ2-1	CASSSGTYNEQFF	TGCGCCAGCAGCTCCGGGACCTACAATGAGCAGTTCTTC
NA	NA	TRBV7-6	TRBJ1-4	CASSSLRWGEDEKLFF	TGTGCCAGCAGCTCCCTTCGGTGGGGAGAGGATGAAAAACTGTTTTTT